Ten or more counts support the clone carrying this T cell receptor beta chain. This specimen belongs to a study of T cells in Graves' hyperthyroidism and ophthalmopathy. The CDR3 is 15 amino acids. The germline CDR1 and CDR2 sequences are MDHEN and SYDVKM. Trimming stripped 1 base from V and 0 bases from J, with 9 bases between. TCR beta CDR3 sequences were amplified from RNA transcripts. When the TCR CDR3 underwent first-round RT-PCR, the HTBI primer set was used. TCRdb re-analysed the multiplex PCR reads in MiXCR, keeping a single row per CDR3 protein. The table records around 350,000 distinct CDR3 sequences, roughly 19% of them present only once.

Material for sequencing was blood. This chain connects TRBV28 to TRBJ1-2, with no clear D. The sequence was obtained from a woman between 18 and 30 years old with Graves' hyperthyroidism. CDR3 in amino acids: CASSLLGLTNYGYTF. The CDR3 DNA sequence: TGTGCCAGCAGTTTATTAGGCTTGACTAACTATGGCTACACCTTC.